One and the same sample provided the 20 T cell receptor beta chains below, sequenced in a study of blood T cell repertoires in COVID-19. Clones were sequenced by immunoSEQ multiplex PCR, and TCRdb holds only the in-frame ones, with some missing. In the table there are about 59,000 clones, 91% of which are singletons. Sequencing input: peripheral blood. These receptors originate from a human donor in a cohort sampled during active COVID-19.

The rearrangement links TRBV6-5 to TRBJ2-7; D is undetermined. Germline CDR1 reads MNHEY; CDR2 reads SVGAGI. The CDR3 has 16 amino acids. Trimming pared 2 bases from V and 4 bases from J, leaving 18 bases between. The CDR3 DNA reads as TGTGCCAGCAGTTACCCTGCAGTGGGCTCGAAGTACGAGCAGTACTTC. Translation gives CASSYPAVGSKYEQYF.

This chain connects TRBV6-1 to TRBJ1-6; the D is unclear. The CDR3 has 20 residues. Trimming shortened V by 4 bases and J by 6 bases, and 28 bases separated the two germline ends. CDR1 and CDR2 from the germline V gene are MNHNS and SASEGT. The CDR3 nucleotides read TGTGCCAGCAGTGCTAACCGGGCCCACCTTTATCGGACTACTAATTCACCCCTCCACTTT. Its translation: CASSANRAHLYRTTNSPLHF.

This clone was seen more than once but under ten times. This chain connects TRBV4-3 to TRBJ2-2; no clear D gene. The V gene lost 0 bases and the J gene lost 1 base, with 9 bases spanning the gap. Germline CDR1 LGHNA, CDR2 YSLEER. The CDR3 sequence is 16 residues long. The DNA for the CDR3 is TGCGCCAGCAGCCAAGATTTAGCATTGAACACCGGGGAGCTGTTTTTT. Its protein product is CASSQDLALNTGELFF.

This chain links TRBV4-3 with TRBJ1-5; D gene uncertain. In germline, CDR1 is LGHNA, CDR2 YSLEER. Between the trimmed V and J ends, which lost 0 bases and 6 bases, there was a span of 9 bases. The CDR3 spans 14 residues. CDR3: CASSQDRRGQPQHF. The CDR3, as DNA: TGCGCCAGCAGCCAAGATCGGAGAGGTCAGCCCCAGCATTTT.

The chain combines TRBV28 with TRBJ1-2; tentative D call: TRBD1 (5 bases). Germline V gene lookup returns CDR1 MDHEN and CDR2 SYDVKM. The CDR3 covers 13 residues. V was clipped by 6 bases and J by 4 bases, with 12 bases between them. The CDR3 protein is CASRTGQLYGYTF. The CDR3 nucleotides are TGTGCCAGCAGAACCGGACAACTCTATGGCTACACCTTC.

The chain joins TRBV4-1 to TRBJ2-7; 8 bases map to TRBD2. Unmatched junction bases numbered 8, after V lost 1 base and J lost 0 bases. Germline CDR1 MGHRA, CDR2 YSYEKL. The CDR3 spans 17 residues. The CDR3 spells CASSQALTSARSYEQYF. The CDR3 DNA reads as TGCGCCAGCAGCCAAGCGCTGACTAGCGCCCGCTCCTACGAGCAGTACTTC.

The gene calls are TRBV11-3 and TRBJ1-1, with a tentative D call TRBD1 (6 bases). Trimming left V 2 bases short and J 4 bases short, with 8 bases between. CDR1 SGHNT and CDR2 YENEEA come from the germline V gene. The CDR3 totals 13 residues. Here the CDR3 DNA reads TGTGCCAGCAGCTTAACACAGGGCACTGAAGCTTTCTTT. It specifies CASSLTQGTEAFF.

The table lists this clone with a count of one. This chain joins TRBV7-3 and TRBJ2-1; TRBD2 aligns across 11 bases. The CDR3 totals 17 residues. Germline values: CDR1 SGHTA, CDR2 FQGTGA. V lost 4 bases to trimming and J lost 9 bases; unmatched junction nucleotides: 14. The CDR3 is CASSSSNIAGGRGEQFF. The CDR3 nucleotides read TGTGCCAGCAGCTCCTCTAACATAGCGGGGGGGCGTGGTGAGCAGTTCTTC. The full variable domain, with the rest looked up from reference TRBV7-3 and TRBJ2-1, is GAGVSQTPSNKVTEKGKYVELRCDPISGHTALYWYRQSLGQGPEFLIYFQGTGAADDSGLPNDRFFAVRPEGSVSTLKIQRTERGDSAVYLCASSSSNIAGGRGEQFFGPGTRLTVL.

CDR3 sequence reads: CASSRPRSGAGETQYF. In DNA form, the CDR3 reads TGTGCCAGCAGTCGCCCTCGTAGCGGGGCAGGAGAGACCCAGTACTTC. The V call is TRBV28, the J call TRBJ2-5; TRBD2 matches 8 bases. This CDR3 has 16 residues. The ends lost 5 bases at V and 4 bases at J; junction bases unmatched: 12. CDR1 is MDHEN, CDR2 SYDVKM, per germline.

CDR3 residues: CASSPGQGVVQPQHF. The CDR3 DNA is TGTGCCAGCAGCCCTGGACAGGGCGTAGTTCAGCCCCAGCATTTT. This sequence joins TRBV2 and TRBJ1-5, with 8 positions matching TRBD1. The ends lost 6 bases at V and 6 bases at J; junction bases unmatched: 10. The CDR3 runs 15 residues. CDR1 is SNHLY and CDR2 is FYNNEI in the germline V gene.

The CDR3 region has the DNA TGTGCCAGCAGCAGGACAGGGAAGGAGACCCAGTACTTC. As protein: CASSRTGKETQYF. This sequence joins TRBV9 and TRBJ2-5, with TRBD1 matching 8 bases. V gave up 4 bases and J gave up 5 bases; unmatched junction bases: 4. The CDR3 has 13 amino acids. Germline CDR1 reads SGDLS; CDR2 reads YYNGEE. Drawing the rest from reference TRBV9 and TRBJ2-5, the complete variable domain is DSGVTQTPKHLITATGQRVTLRCSPRSGDLSVYWYQQSLDQGLQFLIQYYNGEERAKGNILERFSAQQFPDLHSELNLSSLELGDSALYFCASSRTGKETQYFGPGTRLLVL.

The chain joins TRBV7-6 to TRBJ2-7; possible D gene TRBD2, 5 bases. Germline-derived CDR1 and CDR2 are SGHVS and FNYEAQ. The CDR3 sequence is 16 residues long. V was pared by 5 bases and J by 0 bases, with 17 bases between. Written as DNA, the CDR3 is TGTGCCAGCAGCCCGGAGAGCGGTCTGATCTCCTACGAGCAGTACTTC. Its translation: CASSPESGLISYEQYF.

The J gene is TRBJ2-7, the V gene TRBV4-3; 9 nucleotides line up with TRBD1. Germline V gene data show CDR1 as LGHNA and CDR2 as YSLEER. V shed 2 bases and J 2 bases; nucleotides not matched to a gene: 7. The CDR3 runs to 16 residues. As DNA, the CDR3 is TGCGCCAGCAGCCAACGCACCGGGACAGGGACCTACGAGCAGTACTTC. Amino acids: CASSQRTGTGTYEQYF.

CDR3 nucleotide sequence: TGTGCCACCAACAGCGGGAGGCTTGGGAGGAATGAGCAGTTCTTC. Its protein is CATNSGRLGRNEQFF. V and J are TRBV24-1 and TRBJ2-1; 9 bases agree with TRBD2. With 8 bases clipped from V and 7 bases from J, the junction kept 11 bases outside the gene matches. This CDR3 is 15 amino acids long. Looked up from germline, CDR1 is KGHDR and CDR2 is SFDVKD.

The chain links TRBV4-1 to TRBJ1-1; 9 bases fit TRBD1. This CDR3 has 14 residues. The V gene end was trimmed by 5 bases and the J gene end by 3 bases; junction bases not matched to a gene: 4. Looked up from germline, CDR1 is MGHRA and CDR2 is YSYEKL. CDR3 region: CASSFRTGDTEAFF. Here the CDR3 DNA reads TGCGCCAGCAGCTTCCGGACAGGGGACACTGAAGCTTTCTTT.

CDR3: CASSPDRNTGELFF. CDR3 sequence (DNA): TGTGCCAGCAGCCCTGACAGGAACACCGGGGAGCTGTTTTTT. The rearrangement links TRBV7-2 to TRBJ2-2; weak D call: TRBD1 (5 bases). This CDR3 region has 14 residues. V shed 5 bases and J shed 1 base, with 8 bases lying between them. Germline loops: CDR1 SGHTA, CDR2 FQGNSA.

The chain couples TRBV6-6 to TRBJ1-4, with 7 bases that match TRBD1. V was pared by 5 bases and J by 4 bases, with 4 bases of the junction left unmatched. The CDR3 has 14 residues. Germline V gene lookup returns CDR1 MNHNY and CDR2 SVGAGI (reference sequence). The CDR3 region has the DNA TGTGCCAGCAGTGGGGGACAGTATAATGAAAAACTGTTTTTT. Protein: CASSGGQYNEKLFF.

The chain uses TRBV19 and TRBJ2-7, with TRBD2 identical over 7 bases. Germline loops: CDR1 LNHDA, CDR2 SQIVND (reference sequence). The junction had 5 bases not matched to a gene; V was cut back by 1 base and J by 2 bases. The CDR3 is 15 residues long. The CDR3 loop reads CASSIAASGTYEQYF. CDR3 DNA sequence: TGTGCCAGTAGTATAGCGGCTAGCGGTACCTACGAGCAGTACTTC.

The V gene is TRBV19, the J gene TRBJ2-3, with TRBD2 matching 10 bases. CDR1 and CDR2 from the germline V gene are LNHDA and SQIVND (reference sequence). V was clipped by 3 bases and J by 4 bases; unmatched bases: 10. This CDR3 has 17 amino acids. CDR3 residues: CASSIGRLAGVADTQYF. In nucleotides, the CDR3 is TGTGCCAGTAGTATTGGTCGGCTAGCGGGAGTGGCAGATACGCAGTATTTT.

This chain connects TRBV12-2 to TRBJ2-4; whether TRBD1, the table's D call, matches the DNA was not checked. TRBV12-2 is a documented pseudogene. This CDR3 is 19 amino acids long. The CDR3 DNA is TGTGCAAGTCGCCAAGGACAGGGGGAGGTGATTATAGCCAAAAACATTCAGTACTTC. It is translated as CASRQGQGEVIIAKNIQYF.